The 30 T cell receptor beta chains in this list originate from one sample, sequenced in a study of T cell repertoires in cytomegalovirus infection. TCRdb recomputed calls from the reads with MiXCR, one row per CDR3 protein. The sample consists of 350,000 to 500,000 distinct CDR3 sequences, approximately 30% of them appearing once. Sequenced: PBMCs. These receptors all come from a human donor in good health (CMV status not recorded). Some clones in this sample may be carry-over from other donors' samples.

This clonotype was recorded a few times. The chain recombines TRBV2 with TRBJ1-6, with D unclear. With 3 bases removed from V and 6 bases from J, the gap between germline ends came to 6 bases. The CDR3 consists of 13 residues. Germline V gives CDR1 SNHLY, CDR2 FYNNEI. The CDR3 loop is CASSDFPNSPLHF. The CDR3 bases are TGTGCCAGCAGTGATTTCCCTAATTCACCCCTCCACTTT.

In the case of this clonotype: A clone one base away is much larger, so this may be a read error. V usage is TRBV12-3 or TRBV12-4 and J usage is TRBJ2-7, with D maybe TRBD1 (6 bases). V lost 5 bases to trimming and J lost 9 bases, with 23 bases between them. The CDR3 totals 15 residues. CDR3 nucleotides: TGTGCCAGCAGTCTACAATTAGGACAGCCGGGCGCGCAGTACTTC. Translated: CASSLQLGQPGAQYF.

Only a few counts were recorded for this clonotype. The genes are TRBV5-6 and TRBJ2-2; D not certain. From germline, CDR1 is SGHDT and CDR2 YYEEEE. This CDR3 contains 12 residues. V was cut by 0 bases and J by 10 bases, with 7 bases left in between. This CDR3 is CASSLDSEELFF. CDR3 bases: TGTGCCAGCAGCTTGGATTCCGAGGAGCTGTTTTTT.

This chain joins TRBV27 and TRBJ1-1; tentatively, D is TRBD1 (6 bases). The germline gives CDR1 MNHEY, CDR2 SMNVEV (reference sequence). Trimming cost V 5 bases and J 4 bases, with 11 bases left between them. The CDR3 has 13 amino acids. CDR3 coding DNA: TGTGCCAGCAGTGTACAGGGCTCCACTGAAGCTTTCTTT. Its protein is CASSVQGSTEAFF.

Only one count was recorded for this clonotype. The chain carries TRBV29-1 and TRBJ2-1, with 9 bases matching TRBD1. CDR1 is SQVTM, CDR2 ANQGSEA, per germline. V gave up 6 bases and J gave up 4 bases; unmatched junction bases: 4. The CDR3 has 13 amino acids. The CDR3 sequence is CSVGDRAYNEQFF. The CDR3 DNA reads TGCAGCGTCGGGGACAGGGCTTACAATGAGCAGTTCTTC.

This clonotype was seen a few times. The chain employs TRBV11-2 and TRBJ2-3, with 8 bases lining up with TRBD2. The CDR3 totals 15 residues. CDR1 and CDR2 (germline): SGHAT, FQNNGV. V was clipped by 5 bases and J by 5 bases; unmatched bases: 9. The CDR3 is CASSPTPGGRDTQYF. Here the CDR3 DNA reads TGTGCCAGCAGCCCGACCCCGGGGGGGCGAGATACGCAGTATTTT.

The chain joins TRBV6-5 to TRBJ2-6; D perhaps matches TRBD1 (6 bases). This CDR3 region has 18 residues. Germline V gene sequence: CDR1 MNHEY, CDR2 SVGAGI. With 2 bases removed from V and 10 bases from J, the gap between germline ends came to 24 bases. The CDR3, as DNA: TGTGCCAGCAGTTACGACACCCCAGGGGTCGGGCCGGGAAACGTCCTGACTTTC. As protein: CASSYDTPGVGPGNVLTF.

CDR3 coding DNA: TGTGCCAGCAGTTATGGGACTAGCGGGGGTGAAAATGAGCAGTTCTTC. This codes for CASSYGTSGGENEQFF. The gene calls are TRBV6-8 and TRBJ2-1; TRBD2 matches at 14 bases. Germline V gene data show CDR1 as MNHGY and CDR2 as SAAAGT. CDR3 length equals 16 residues. The trim removed 3 bases at V and 7 bases at J, leaving 5 bases unmatched.

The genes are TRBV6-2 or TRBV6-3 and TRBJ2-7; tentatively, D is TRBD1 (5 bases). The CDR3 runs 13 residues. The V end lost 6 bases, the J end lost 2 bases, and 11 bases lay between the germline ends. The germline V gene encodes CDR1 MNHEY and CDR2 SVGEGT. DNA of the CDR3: TGTGCCAGCAGCCGGACACTCACCTACGAGCAGTACTTC. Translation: CASSRTLTYEQYF.

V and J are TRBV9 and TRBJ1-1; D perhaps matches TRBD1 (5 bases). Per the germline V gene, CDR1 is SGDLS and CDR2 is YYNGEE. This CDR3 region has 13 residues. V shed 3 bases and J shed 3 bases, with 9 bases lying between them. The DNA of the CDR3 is TGTGCCAGCAGCGACGACAGCGACACTGAAGCTTTCTTT. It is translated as CASSDDSDTEAFF.

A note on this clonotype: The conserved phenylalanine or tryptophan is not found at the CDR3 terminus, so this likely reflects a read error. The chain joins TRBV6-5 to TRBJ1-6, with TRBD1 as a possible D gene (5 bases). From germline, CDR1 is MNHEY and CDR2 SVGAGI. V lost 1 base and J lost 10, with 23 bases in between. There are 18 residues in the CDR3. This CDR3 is CASSYLRRDVRMGSPLHC. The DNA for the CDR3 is TGTGCCAGCAGTTACTTACGCCGGGACGTAAGGATGGGGTCACCCCTCCACTGT.

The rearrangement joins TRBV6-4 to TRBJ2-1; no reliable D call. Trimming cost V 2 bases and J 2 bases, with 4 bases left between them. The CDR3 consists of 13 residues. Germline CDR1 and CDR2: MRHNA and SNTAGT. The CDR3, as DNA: TGTGCCAGCAGTGACCCCCCCTACAATGAGCAGTTCTTC. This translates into CASSDPPYNEQFF.

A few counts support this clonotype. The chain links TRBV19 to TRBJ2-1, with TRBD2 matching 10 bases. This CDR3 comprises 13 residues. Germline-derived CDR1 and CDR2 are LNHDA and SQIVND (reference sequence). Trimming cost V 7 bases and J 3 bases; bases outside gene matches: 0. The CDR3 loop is CASIAGGYNEQFF. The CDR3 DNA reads TGTGCCAGTATAGCGGGGGGCTACAATGAGCAGTTCTTC.

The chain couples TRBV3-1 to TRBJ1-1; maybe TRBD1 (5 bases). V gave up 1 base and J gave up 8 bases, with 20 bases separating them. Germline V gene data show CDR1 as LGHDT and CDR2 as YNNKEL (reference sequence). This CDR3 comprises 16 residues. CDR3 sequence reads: CASSQGSGTLNSEAFF. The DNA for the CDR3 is TGTGCCAGCAGCCAAGGATCCGGGACCCTTAACTCGGAAGCTTTCTTT.

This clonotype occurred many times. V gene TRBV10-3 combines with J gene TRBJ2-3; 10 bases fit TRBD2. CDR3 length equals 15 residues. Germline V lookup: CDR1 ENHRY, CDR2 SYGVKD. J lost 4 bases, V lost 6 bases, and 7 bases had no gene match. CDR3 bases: TGTGCCATCAGCGTCGGGACTAGCGAGGCAGATACGCAGTATTTT. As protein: CAISVGTSEADTQYF.

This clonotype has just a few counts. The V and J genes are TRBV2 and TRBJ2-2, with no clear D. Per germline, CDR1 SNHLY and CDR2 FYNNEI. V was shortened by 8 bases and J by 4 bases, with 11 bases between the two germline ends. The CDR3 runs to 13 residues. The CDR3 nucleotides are TGTGCCAGCGTCGGCCAGCGCACCGGGGAGCTGTTTTTT. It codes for CASVGQRTGELFF.

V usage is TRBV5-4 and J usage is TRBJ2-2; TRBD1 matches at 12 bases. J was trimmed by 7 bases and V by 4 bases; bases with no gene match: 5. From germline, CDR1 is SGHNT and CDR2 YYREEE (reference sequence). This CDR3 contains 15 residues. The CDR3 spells CASSGDRGLNGELFF. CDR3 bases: TGTGCCAGCAGCGGGGACAGGGGGCTGAACGGGGAGCTGTTTTTT.

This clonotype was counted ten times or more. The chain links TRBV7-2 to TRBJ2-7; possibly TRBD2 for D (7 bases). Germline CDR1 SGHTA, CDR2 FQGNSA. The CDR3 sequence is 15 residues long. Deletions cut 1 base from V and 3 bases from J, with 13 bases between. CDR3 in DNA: TGTGCCAGCAGCTTAGGGGCAGGGGAGGGCTACGAGCAGTACTTC. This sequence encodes CASSLGAGEGYEQYF.

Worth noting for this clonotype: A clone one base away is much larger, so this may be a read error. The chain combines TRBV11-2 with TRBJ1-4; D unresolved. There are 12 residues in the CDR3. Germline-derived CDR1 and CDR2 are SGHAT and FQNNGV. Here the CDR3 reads CASSSPRERLFF. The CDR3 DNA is TGTGCCAGCAGCTCGCCCCGGGAAAGACTGTTTTTT.

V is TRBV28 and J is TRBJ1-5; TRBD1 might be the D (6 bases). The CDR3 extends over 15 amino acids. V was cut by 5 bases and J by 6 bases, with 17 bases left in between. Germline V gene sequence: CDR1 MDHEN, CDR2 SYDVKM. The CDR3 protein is CASSRIDRYRQPQHF. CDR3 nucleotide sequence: TGTGCCAGCAGTCGTATCGACAGGTATCGTCAGCCCCAGCATTTT.

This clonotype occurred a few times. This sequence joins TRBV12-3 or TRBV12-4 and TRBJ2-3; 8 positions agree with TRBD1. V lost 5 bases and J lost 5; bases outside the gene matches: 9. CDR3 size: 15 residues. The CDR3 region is CASSPWTGKGDTQYF. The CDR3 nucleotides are TGTGCCAGCAGTCCTTGGACAGGGAAAGGAGATACGCAGTATTTT.

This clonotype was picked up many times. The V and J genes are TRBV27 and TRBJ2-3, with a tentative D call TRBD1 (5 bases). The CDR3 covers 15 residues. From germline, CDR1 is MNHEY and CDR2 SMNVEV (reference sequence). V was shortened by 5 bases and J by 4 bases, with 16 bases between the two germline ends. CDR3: CASSLSPDTPDTQYF. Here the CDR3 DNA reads TGTGCCAGCAGTCTTTCCCCGGACACTCCAGATACGCAGTATTTT.

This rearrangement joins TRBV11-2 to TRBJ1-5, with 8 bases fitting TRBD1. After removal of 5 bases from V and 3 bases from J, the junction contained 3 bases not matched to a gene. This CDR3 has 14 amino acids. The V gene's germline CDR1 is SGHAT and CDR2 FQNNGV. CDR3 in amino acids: CASSPDRDNQPQHF. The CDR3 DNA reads TGTGCCAGCAGCCCGGACAGGGACAATCAGCCCCAGCATTTT.

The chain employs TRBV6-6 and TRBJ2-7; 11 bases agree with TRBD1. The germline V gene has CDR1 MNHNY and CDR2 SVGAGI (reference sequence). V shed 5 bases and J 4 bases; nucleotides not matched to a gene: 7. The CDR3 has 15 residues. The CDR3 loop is CASSNGQGAVYEQYF. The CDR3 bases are TGTGCCAGCAGTAACGGACAGGGGGCGGTTTACGAGCAGTACTTC.

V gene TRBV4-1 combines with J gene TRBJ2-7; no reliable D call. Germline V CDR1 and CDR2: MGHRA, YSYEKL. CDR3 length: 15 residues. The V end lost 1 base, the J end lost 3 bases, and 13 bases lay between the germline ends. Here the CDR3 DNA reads TGCGCCAGCAGCCAAGTAGCTGGGTCGGACTACGAGCAGTACTTC. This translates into CASSQVAGSDYEQYF.

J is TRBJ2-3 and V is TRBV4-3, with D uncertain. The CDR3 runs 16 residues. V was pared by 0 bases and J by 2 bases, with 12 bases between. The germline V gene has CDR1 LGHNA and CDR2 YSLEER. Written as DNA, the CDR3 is TGCGCCAGCAGCCAAGATCTGGTAACAAACACAGATACGCAGTATTTT. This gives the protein CASSQDLVTNTDTQYF.

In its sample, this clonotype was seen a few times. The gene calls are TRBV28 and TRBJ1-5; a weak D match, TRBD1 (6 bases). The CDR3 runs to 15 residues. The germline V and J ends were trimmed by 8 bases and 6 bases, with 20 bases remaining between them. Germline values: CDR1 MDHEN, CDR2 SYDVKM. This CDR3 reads CASEGGGYQSQPQHF. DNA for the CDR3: TGTGCCAGCGAGGGGGGCGGATACCAATCTCAGCCCCAGCATTTT.

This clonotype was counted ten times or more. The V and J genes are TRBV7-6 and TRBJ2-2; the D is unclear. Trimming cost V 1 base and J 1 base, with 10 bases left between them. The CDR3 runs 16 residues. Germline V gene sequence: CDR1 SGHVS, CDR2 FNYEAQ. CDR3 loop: CASSLGGPVNTGELFF. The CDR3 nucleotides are TGTGCCAGCAGCTTAGGTGGGCCAGTGAACACCGGGGAGCTGTTTTTT. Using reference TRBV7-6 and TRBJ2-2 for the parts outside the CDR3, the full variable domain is GAGVSQSPRYKVTKRGQDVALRCDPISGHVSLYWYRQALGQGPEFLTYFNYEAQQDKSGLPNDRFSAERPEGSISTLTIQRTEQRDSAMYRCASSLGGPVNTGELFFGEGSRLTVL.

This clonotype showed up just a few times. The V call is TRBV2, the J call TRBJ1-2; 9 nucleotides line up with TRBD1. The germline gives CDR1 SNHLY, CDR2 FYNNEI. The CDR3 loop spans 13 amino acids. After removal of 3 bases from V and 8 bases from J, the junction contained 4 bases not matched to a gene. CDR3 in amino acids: CASSDGTGSGYTF. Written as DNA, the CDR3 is TGTGCCAGCAGTGATGGGACAGGGAGCGGCTACACCTTC.

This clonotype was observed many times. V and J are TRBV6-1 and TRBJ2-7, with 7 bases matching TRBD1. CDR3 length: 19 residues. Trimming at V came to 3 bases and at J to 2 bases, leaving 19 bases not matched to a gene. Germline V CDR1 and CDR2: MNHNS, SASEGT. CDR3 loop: CASSDVPGQILLLTYEQYF. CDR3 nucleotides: TGTGCCAGCAGTGATGTCCCGGGACAGATCCTCCTACTGACCTACGAGCAGTACTTC.